The present TCR beta chain was sequenced within a study of vaccination effects on CD4 cells after COVID-19. Study information: It was a median of 72 days after the second dose that post-vaccine samples were obtained. Study-level findings and limits: Convalescent patients were scarce, and early post-infection timepoints were absent. Cross-reactivity toward common cold coronaviruses was confined to only 1 of 255 vaccine-induced clones in healthy vaccinees.

Prior to sequencing, the ViraFEST assay stimulated PBMC with viral peptide pools, which expanded the antigen-specific CD4+ T cells. After more than 9 days in culture, the CD4+ T cells were isolated. Participants were given two doses of BNT162b2 or mRNA-1273 vaccine. Clones were sequenced by immunoSEQ multiplex PCR, and TCRdb holds only the in-frame ones, with some missing. The sample lists approximately 25,000 clones, 75% to 80% seen once, with around 6.9% in the top ten. CDR1 is SEHNR, CDR2 FQNEAQ, per germline (reference sequence). The ends were cut back, 5 bases at V and 0 bases at J, with 16 bases in the middle. The CDR3 consists of 16 residues. Comments on this clone: Its target is unknown.

The clonotype was recovered from a human donor who received a COVID-19 vaccine. Some clones in this sample may be carry-over from other donors' samples. The sample consisted of CD4+ T cells from PBMCs cultured with SARS-CoV-2 spike peptides, taken after COVID-19 vaccination. The rearrangement links TRBV7-9 to TRBJ1-1, with D tentatively TRBD1 (6 bases). The CDR3 is CASSPHRELMNTEAFF. CDR3 DNA sequence: TGTGCCAGCAGCCCGCACAGGGAACTCATGAACACTGAAGCTTTCTTT.